The clone carrying this T cell receptor beta chain is judged medium-sized. Antigen specificity is unknown. TCRdb's copy holds only in-frame clones and misses some; the assay was immunoSEQ multiplex PCR. The sample records 14,000 or so clones, more than 65% being singletons. Germline V lookup: CDR1 SGHRS, CDR2 YFSETQ. This CDR3 is 15 amino acids long. V was clipped by 0 bases and J by 2 bases, with 9 bases between them. The source of the sample is a study of tumor-infiltrating lymphocytes in localized non-small cell lung cancer. Broader study findings: Technical variation could not be separated from intratumor heterogeneity here.

The chain uses TRBV5-1 and TRBJ2-1; D perhaps matches TRBD2 (5 bases). This TCR came from a human donor with non-small cell lung cancer. Sequencing was done on a sample of lung tumor tissue. CDR3 DNA: TGCGCCAGCAGCTTGGGAGCGGAACCCTACAATGAGCAGTTCTTC. Amino acid sequence: CASSLGAEPYNEQFF.